A selection of T cell receptor beta chains follows, all from one sample in a study of shared clonotypes between healthy human individuals. Data came from immunoSEQ multiplex PCR; TCRdb stores just in-frame clones and leaves some out. The sample lists over 850,000 clones, 75% to 80% occurring once. Sequencing was performed on memory CD4+ T cells from PBMCs. The receptors shown here come from a man aged 18 to 29 in good health. Some clones in this sample may be carry-over from other donors' samples. CDR3s include the opening cysteine and the closing phenylalanine or tryptophan. The D gene is left open where the match is weak.

cdr3_aa: CASSLRQSLGTEAFF
cdr3_nt: TGTGCCAGCAGCTTAAGACAGTCTCTGGGCACTGAAGCTTTCTTT
d_call: -
v_call: TRBV7-9
j_call: TRBJ1-1

cdr3_aa: CASSLDHNEQFF
cdr3_nt: TGTGCCAGCAGCTTAGATCACAATGAGCAGTTCTTC
d_call: -
v_call: TRBV11-3
j_call: TRBJ2-1

cdr3_aa: CASPGAPSWGRSFF
cdr3_nt: TGCGCCAGTCCCGGGGCCCCCAGTTGGGGGCGGTCTTTCTTT
d_call: -
v_call: TRBV10-1
j_call: TRBJ1-1

cdr3_aa: CASSLRLAGGPEQFF
cdr3_nt: TGTGCCAGCAGTTTACGACTAGCGGGAGGGCCTGAGCAGTTCTTC
d_call: TRBD2
v_call: TRBV28
j_call: TRBJ2-1

cdr3_aa: CASSYSIRDLEETQYF
cdr3_nt: TGTGCCAGCAGTTACTCGATACGGGACCTCGAAGAGACCCAGTACTTC
d_call: -
v_call: TRBV6-5
j_call: TRBJ2-5

cdr3_aa: CASILRRQETQYF
cdr3_nt: TGTGCCAGCATCCTGAGGCGTCAAGAGACCCAGTACTTC
d_call: -
v_call: TRBV6-1
j_call: TRBJ2-5

cdr3_aa: CASSSTTGSGNTIYF
cdr3_nt: TGTGCCAGCTCATCAACGACAGGCTCTGGAAACACCATATATTTT
d_call: -
v_call: TRBV18
j_call: TRBJ1-3

cdr3_aa: CASSLVAASGSSYEQYF
cdr3_nt: TGTGCCAGCAGCTTAGTAGCGGCTAGCGGTAGCTCCTACGAGCAGTACTTC
d_call: TRBD2
v_call: TRBV13
j_call: TRBJ2-7

cdr3_aa: CASSPQGGYEQYF
cdr3_nt: TGTGCCAGCTCGCCACAGGGGGGGTACGAGCAGTACTTC
d_call: -
v_call: TRBV18
j_call: TRBJ2-7

cdr3_aa: CAIRGRVDTEAFF
cdr3_nt: TGTGCCATCAGGGGGAGAGTGGACACTGAAGCTTTCTTT
d_call: -
v_call: TRBV10-3
j_call: TRBJ1-1